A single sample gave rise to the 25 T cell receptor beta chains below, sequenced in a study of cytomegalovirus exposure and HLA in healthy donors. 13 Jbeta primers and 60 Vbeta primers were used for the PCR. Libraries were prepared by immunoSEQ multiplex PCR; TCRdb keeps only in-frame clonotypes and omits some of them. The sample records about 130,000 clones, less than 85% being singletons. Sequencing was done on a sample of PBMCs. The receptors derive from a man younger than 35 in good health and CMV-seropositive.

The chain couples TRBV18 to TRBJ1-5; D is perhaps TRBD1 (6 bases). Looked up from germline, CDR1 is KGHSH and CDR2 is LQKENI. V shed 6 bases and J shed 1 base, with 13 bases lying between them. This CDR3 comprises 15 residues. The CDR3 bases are TGTGCCAGCTCCCCTAGGGACATCAGCAATCAGCCCCAGCATTTT. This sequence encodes CASSPRDISNQPQHF.

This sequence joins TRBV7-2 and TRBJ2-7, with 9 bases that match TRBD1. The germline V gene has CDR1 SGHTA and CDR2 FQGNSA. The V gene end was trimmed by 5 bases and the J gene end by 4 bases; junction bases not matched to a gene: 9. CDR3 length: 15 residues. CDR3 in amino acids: CASSTRTGEIYEQYF. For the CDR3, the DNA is TGTGCCAGCAGCACTCGGACAGGGGAGATTTACGAGCAGTACTTC. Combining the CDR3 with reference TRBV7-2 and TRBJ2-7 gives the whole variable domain GAGVSQSPSNKVTEKGKDVELRCDPISGHTALYWYRQSLGQGLEFLIYFQGNSAPDKSGLPSDRFSAERTGGSVSTLTIQRTQQEDSAVYLCASSTRTGEIYEQYFGPGTRLTVT.

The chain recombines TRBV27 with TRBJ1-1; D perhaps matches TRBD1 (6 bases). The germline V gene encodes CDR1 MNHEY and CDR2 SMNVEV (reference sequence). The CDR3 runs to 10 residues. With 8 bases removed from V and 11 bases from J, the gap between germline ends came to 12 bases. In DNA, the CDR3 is TGTGCCAGCTTCTCAGGGGTGGCTTTCTTT. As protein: CASFSGVAFF.

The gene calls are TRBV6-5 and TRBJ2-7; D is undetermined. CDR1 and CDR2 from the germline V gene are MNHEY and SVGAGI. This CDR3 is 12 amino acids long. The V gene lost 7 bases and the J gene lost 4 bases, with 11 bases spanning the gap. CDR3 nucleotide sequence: TGTGCCAGCACGTCTACAGCTTACGAGCAGTACTTC. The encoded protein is CASTSTAYEQYF.

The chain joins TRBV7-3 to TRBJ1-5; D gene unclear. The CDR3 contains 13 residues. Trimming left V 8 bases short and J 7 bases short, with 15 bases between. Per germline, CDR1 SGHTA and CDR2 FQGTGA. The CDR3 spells CASAAEHLQPQHF. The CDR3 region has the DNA TGTGCCAGCGCAGCGGAACATCTACAGCCCCAGCATTTT.

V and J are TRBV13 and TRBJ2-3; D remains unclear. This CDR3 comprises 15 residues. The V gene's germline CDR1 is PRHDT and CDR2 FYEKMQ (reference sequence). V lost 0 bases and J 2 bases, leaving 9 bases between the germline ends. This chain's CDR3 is CASSLGRYPTDTQYF. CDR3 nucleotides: TGTGCCAGCAGCTTAGGCAGGTATCCCACAGATACGCAGTATTTT.

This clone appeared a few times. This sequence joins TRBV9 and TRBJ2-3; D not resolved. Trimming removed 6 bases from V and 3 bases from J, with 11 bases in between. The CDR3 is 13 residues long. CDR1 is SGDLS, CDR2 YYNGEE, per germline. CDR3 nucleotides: TGTGCCAGCACTCCTTTAGCAACAGATACGCAGTATTTT. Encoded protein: CASTPLATDTQYF. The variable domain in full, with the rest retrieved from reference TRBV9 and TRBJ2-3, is DSGVTQTPKHLITATGQRVTLRCSPRSGDLSVYWYQQSLDQGLQFLIQYYNGEERAKGNILERFSAQQFPDLHSELNLSSLELGDSALYFCASTPLATDTQYFGPGTRLTVL.

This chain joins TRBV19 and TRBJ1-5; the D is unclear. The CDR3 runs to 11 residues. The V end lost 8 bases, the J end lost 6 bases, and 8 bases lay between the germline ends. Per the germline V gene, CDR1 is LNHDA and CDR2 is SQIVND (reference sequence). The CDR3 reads CASSGGQPQHF. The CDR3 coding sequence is TGTGCCAGTTCCGGAGGTCAGCCCCAGCATTTT.

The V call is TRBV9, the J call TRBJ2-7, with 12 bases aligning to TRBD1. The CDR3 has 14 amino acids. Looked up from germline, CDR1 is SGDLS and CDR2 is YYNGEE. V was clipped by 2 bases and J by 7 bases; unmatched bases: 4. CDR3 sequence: CASSVRDRGREQYF. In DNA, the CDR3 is TGTGCCAGCAGCGTCCGGGACAGGGGGCGGGAGCAGTACTTC.

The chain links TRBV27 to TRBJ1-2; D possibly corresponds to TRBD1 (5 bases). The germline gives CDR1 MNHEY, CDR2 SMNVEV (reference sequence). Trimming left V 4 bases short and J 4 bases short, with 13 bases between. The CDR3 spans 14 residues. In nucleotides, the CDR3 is TGTGCCAGCAGTTCTAGACAGCCCTTCTATGGCTACACCTTC. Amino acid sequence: CASSSRQPFYGYTF.

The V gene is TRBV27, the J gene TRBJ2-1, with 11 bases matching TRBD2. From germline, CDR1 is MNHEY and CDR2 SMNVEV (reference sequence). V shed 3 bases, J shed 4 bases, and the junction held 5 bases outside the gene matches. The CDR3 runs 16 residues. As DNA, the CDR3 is TGTGCCAGCAGTTTTATAGCGGGAGGGCCGTACAATGAGCAGTTCTTC. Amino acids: CASSFIAGGPYNEQFF.

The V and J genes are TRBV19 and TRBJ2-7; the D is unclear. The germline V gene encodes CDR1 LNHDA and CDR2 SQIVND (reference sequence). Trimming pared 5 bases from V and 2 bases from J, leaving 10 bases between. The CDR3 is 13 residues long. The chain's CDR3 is CASSYLVTYEQYF. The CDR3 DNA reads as TGTGCCAGTAGTTATCTAGTCACCTACGAGCAGTACTTC.

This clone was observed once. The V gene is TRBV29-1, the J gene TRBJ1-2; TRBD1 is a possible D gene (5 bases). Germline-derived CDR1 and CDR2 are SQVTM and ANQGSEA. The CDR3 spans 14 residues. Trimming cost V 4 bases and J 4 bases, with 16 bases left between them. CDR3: CSVVVGRRGYGYTF. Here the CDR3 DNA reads TGCAGCGTTGTGGTTGGTCGGAGGGGCTATGGCTACACCTTC.

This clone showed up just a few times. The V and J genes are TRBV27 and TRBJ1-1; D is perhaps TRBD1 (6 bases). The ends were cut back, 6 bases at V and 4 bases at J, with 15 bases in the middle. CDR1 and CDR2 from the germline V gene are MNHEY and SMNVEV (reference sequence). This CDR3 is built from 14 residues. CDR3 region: CASSLQGRATEAFF. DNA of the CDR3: TGTGCCAGCAGCCTACAGGGACGGGCCACTGAAGCTTTCTTT.

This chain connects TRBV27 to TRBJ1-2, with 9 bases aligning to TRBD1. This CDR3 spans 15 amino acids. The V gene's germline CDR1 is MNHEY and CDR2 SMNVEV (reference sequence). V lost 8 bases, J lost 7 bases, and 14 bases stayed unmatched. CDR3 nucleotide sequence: TGTGCCAGCGGATACTCACCGGGACAGGGATTTGGCTACACCTTC. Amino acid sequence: CASGYSPGQGFGYTF.

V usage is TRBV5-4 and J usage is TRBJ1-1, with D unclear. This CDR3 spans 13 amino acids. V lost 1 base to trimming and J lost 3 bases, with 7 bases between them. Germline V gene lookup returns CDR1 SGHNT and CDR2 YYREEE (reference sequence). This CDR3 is CASSLLFHTEAFF. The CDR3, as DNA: TGTGCCAGCAGCTTGCTGTTTCACACTGAAGCTTTCTTT.

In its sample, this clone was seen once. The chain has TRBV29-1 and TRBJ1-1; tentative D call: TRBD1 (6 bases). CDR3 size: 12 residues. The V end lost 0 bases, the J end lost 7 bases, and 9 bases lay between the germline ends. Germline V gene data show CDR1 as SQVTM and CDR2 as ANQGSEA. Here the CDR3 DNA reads TGCAGCGTTGAAGAACAGGGAATTGAAGCTTTCTTT. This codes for CSVEEQGIEAFF. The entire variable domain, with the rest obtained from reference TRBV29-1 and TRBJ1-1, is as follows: SAVISQKPSRDICQRGTSLTIQCQVDSQVTMMFWYRQQPGQSLTLIATANQGSEATYESGFVIDKFPISRPNLTFSTLTVSNMSPEDSSIYLCSVEEQGIEAFFGQGTRLTVV.

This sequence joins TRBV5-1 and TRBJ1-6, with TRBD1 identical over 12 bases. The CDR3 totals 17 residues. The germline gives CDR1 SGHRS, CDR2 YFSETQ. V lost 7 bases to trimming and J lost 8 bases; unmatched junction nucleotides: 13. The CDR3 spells CASSGTGGGLSYSPLHF. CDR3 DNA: TGCGCCAGCTCCGGGACAGGGGGCGGCCTCTCTTATTCACCCCTCCACTTT.

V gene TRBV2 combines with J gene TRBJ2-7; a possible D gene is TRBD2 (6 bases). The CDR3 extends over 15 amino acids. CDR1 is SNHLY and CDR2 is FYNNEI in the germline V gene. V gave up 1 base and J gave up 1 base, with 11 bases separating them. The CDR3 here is CASSEGGDSSYEQYF. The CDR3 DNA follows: TGTGCCAGCAGTGAAGGGGGGGACTCTTCCTACGAGCAGTACTTC.

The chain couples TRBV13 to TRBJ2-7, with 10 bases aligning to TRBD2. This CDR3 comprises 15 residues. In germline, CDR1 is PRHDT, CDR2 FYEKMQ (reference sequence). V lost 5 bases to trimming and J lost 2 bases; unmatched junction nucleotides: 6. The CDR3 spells CASSPSGRGAYEQYF. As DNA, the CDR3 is TGTGCCAGCAGCCCTAGCGGGAGAGGAGCCTACGAGCAGTACTTC.

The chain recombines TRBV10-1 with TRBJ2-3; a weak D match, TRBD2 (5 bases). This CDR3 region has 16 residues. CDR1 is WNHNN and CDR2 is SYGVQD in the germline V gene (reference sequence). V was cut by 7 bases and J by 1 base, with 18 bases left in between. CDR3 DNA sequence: TGCGCCAGCACCAAATTCAGACGGGATCGCACAGATACGCAGTATTTT. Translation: CASTKFRRDRTDTQYF.

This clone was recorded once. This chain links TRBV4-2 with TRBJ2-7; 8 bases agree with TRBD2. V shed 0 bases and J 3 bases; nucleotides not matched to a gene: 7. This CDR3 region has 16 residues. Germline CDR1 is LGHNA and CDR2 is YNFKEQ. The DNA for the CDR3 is TGTGCCAGCAGCCAAGATCTCGGGGGGGCCAACTACGAGCAGTACTTC. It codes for CASSQDLGGANYEQYF.

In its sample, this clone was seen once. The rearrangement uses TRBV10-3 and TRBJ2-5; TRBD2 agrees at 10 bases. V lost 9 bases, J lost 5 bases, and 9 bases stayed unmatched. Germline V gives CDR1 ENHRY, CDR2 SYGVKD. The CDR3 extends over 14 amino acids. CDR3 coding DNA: TGTGCCATATCTAGCGGGAGTTTGGTGGAGACCCAGTACTTC. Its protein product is CAISSGSLVETQYF.

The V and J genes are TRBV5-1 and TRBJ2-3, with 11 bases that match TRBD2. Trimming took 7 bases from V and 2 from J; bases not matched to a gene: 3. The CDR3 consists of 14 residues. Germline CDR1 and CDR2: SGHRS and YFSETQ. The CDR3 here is CASATSGATDTQYF. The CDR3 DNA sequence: TGCGCCAGCGCGACTAGCGGGGCCACAGATACGCAGTATTTT.

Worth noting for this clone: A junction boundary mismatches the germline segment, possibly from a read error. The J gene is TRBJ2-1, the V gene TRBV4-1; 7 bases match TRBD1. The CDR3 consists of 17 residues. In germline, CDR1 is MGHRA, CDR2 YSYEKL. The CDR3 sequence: CASSHRSQDRSYNERFF. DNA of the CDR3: TGCGCCAGCAGCCACCGTTCTCAGGACAGGTCCTACAATGAGCGGTTCTTC.